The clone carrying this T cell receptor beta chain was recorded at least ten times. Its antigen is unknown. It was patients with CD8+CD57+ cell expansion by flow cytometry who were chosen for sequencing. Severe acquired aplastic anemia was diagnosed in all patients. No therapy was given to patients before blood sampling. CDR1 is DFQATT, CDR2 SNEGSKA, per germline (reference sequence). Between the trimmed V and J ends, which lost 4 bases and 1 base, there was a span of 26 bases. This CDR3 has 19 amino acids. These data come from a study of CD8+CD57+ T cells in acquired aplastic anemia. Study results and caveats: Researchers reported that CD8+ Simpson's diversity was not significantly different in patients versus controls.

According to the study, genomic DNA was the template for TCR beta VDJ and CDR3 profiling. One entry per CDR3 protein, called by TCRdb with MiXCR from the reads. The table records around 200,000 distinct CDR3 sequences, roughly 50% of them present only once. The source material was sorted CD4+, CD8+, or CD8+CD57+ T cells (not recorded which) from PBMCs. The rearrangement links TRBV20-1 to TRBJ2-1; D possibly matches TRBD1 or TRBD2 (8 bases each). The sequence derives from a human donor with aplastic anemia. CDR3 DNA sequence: TGCAGTGCTAACCCGGACAGGGCCCCGGGAGGGGGGTCCTACAATGAGCAGTTCTTC. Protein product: CSANPDRAPGGGSYNEQFF.